This T cell receptor beta chain was documented in a study of glioma-infiltrating T cells after dendritic cell vaccination. Study overall: Dendritic cell vaccination trial patients had either newly diagnosed or recurrent glioblastoma. Dendritic cell vaccine was injected intradermally three times, biweekly.

Time point noted: after dendritic cell vaccination, including at tumor progression/relapse. Germline CDR1 reads SGHTA; CDR2 reads FQGNSA. The V end lost 1 base, the J end lost 6 bases, and 15 bases lay between the germline ends. CDR3 length: 15 amino acids. The method was immunoSEQ multiplex PCR; TCRdb's version includes in-frame clones alone and lacks a portion of them. The sample yields roughly 60,000 clones, around nine tenths seen once. This chain links TRBV7-2 with TRBJ1-1; tentatively, D is TRBD1 (5 bases). The clonotype was recovered from a human donor with glioblastoma. The specimen was blood, collected after dendritic cell vaccination. CDR3 protein: CASSLDTGRGAEAFF. In nucleotides, the CDR3 is TGTGCCAGCAGCTTAGACACAGGCCGGGGGGCTGAAGCTTTCTTT.